These 2 T cell receptor beta chains were all obtained from the same sample, sequenced in a study of cytomegalovirus exposure and HLA in healthy donors. PCR amplification relied on 60 Vbeta primers (plus 13 Jbeta primers). Some clones are missing from TCRdb's copy, which holds only in-frame ones; the method was immunoSEQ multiplex PCR. The sample comprises about 140,000 clones, approximately 80% of which are singletons, and 4.9% rests with the top ten. The source material was PBMCs. These receptors were taken from a woman aged 45 to 65 in good health and CMV-seronegative.

The rearrangement links TRBV6-6 to TRBJ1-4, with 10 bases matching TRBD1. J was trimmed by 8 bases and V by 6 bases; bases with no gene match: 6. Germline CDR1 MNHNY, CDR2 SVGAGI (reference sequence). CDR3 length: 14 residues. This chain's CDR3 is CASRRQGAKEKLFF. For the CDR3, the DNA is TGTGCCAGCAGGAGACAGGGGGCGAAGGAAAAACTGTTTTTT.

CDR3 residues: CASSEGQGNSPLHF. CDR3 nucleotides: TGTGCCAGCAGTGAGGGACAGGGAAATTCACCCCTCCACTTT. This rearrangement joins TRBV7-3 to TRBJ1-6; 9 bases are shared with TRBD1. The ends lost 6 bases at V and 7 bases at J; junction bases unmatched: 4. CDR3 length equals 14 residues. The germline gives CDR1 SGHTA, CDR2 FQGTGA.